This T cell receptor beta chain was recovered during a study of CD8 T cells in Susac syndrome. RNA was extracted with the RNeasy kit, and a quantity of roughly 0.5 to 1 ug was reverse transcribed using random hexamers. TCRdb passed the immunoSEQ multiplex PCR reads through MiXCR, listing each CDR3 protein once. The table shows hundreds of thousands of distinct CDR3 sequences, with more than 80% occurring only once. TCR beta from blood CD8+ and CD4+ T cells was sequenced. Trimming took 6 bases from V and 4 from J, leaving 15 bases between them. The germline V gene has CDR1 SNHLY and CDR2 FYNNEI. The CDR3 has 14 amino acids.

Input material: CD8+ T cells from PBMCs. The source is a human donor with multiple sclerosis. This sequence joins TRBV2 and TRBJ1-1; weak D call: TRBD1 (5 bases). CDR3 protein: CASRPPGGGTEAFF. CDR3 sequence (DNA): TGTGCCAGCAGACCCCCGGGGGGGGGCACTGAAGCTTTCTTT.